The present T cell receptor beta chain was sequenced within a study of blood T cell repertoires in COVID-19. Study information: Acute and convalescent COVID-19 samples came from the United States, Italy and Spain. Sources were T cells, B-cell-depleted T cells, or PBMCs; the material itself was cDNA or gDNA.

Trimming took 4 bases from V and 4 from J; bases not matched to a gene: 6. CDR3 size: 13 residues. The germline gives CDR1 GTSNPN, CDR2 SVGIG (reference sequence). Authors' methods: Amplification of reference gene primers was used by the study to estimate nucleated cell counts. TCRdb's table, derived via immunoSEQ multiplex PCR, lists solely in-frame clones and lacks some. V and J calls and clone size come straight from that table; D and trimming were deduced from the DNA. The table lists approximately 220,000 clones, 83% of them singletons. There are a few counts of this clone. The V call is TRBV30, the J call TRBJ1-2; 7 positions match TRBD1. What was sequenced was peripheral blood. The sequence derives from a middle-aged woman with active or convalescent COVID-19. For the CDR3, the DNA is TGTGCCTGGACAGGGGGACCTGGCTATGGCTACACCTTC. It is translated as CAWTGGPGYGYTF.